The 13 T cell receptor beta chains reported below all come from one sample, sequenced in a study of regulatory T cells in long-lasting Graves disease (dated by TCRdb to the early 2020s). The library was produced with multiplex PCR. The sample was run on an Illumina HiSeq 4000. CDR3 regions were amplified by Arm-PCR with iRepertoire HTBI primers to construct TCR beta libraries. The raw public data were reprocessed by TCRdb itself: fastp quality trimming at Q25, MiXCR clonotype calling, in-frame beta chains only. Rows are unified per CDR3 protein, each entry keeping the most common DNA and genes. The sample yields over 500,000 distinct CDR3 sequences; under 20% were counted once. Around 18% of the sample lies in the top ten. Per the publication, the time point label means: newly diagnosed GD, antithyroid drugs for less than 3 months. For both TCR sequencing and RNA sequencing, RNA was extracted from PBMCs in TRIzol.

A further study also used this sample, focusing on T cells in Graves' hyperthyroidism and ophthalmopathy.

The specimen comprised peripheral blood mononuclear cells (PBMCs), sampled at new diagnosis, from a patient treated with antithyroid drugs. Receptors were obtained from a young woman with Graves disease. Donor details come from another sample of the same person, matched by shared clones.

The chain is built from TRBV20-1 and TRBJ2-2; D is unresolved. The CDR3 length is 12 residues. V lost 6 bases and J 8 bases, leaving 13 bases between the germline ends. CDR1 is DFQATT and CDR2 is SNEGSKA in the germline V gene (reference sequence). As DNA, the CDR3 is TGCAGTGCCAGGCCCCCGTCGGGGGAGCTGTTTTTT. This gives the protein CSARPPSGELFF.

This clonotype was detected a few times. This chain links TRBV5-8 with TRBJ1-2; 9 nucleotides agree with TRBD1. CDR3 length: 15 residues. Looked up from germline, CDR1 is SGHTS and CDR2 is YDEGEE. The V gene end was trimmed by 1 base and the J gene end by 6 bases; junction bases not matched to a gene: 7. CDR3 in DNA: TGTGCCAGCAGCTTGCCTCGGACAGGGGAAAATGGCTACACCTTC. This sequence encodes CASSLPRTGENGYTF.

The chain joins TRBV28 to TRBJ2-5, with 8 bases that match TRBD2. In germline, CDR1 is MDHEN, CDR2 SYDVKM. The CDR3 has 13 amino acids. The V and J ends lost 7 bases and 3 bases, in that order; junction bases with no gene match: 4. CDR3 in amino acids: CASKAGVEETQYF. In DNA, the CDR3 is TGTGCCAGCAAAGCGGGAGTTGAAGAGACCCAGTACTTC.

This clonotype occurred many times. The chain combines TRBV7-2 with TRBJ2-3; 9 nucleotides line up with TRBD2. CDR3 size: 15 residues. V lost 3 bases to trimming and J lost 4 bases; unmatched junction nucleotides: 5. Germline V gene lookup returns CDR1 SGHTA and CDR2 FQGNSA. The DNA for the CDR3 is TGTGCCAGCAGCTTTAGCGGGAGTCGGGCAGATACGCAGTATTTT. Its protein product is CASSFSGSRADTQYF.

This clonotype was detected only a few times. A much more abundant neighbour one base away suggests this may be a read error. V gene TRBV29-1 combines with J gene TRBJ1-2; 7 nucleotides agree with TRBD1. The CDR3 sequence is 12 residues long. Germline CDR1 reads SQVTM; CDR2 reads ANQGSEA. V trimming: 8 bases; J trimming: 8 bases; junction bases outside the gene matches: 11. The CDR3 DNA reads TGCAGCATGAGCGACAGGGTGGACGGCTACACCTTC. Translated, it gives CSMSDRVDGYTF. The full variable domain, completed using reference TRBV29-1 and TRBJ1-2, is SAVISQKPSRDICQRGTSLTIQCQVDSQVTMMFWYRQQPGQSLTLIATANQGSEATYESGFVIDKFPISRPNLTFSTLTVSNMSPEDSSIYLCSMSDRVDGYTFGSGTRLTVV.

The chain carries TRBV19 and TRBJ2-4, with D uncertain. Deletions cut 3 bases from V and 5 bases from J, with 17 bases between. The CDR3 length is 16 residues. The germline gives CDR1 LNHDA, CDR2 SQIVND (reference sequence). CDR3 in DNA: TGTGCCAGTAGTATTTTAACACCTACACCCGAAAACATTCAGTACTTC. This translates into CASSILTPTPENIQYF.

In its sample, this clonotype was seen a few times. V usage is TRBV5-8 and J usage is TRBJ1-4, with TRBD1 matching 8 bases. Germline V lookup: CDR1 SGHTS, CDR2 YDEGEE. With 3 bases clipped from V and 0 bases from J, the junction kept 4 bases outside the gene matches. The CDR3 totals 16 residues. The DNA of the CDR3 is TGTGCCAGCAGCTCACGGACAGGGCCAACTAATGAAAAACTGTTTTTT. This translates into CASSSRTGPTNEKLFF.

This clonotype has at least ten counts. This chain uses TRBV12-3 or TRBV12-4 with TRBJ1-5; 9 bases match TRBD1. The CDR3 has 17 amino acids. V trimming: 5 bases; J trimming: 2 bases; junction bases outside the gene matches: 10. The CDR3 sequence is CASSGLQGAHGNQPQHF. CDR3 nucleotide sequence: TGTGCCAGCAGTGGTTTACAGGGGGCGCACGGCAATCAGCCCCAGCATTTT.

The chain recombines TRBV2 with TRBJ1-6; TRBD1 matches at 9 bases. The CDR3 is 15 amino acids. CDR1 SNHLY and CDR2 FYNNEI come from the germline V gene. The V and J ends lost 6 bases and 7 bases, in that order; junction bases with no gene match: 7. CDR3 protein: CASSPPTGGNSPLHF. CDR3 in DNA: TGTGCCAGCAGCCCCCCGACAGGGGGGAATTCACCCCTCCACTTT. Full variable domain (outside the CDR3, taken from reference TRBV2 and TRBJ1-6): EPEVTQTPSHQVTQMGQEVILRCVPISNHLYFYWYRQILGQKVEFLVSFYNNEISEKSEIFDDQFSVERPDGSNFTLKIRSTKLEDSAMYFCASSPPTGGNSPLHFGNGTRLTVT.

This chain joins TRBV19 and TRBJ2-1; 7 positions agree with TRBD2. The CDR3 is 17 residues long. From germline, CDR1 is LNHDA and CDR2 SQIVND (reference sequence). Trimming took 3 bases from V and 4 from J; bases not matched to a gene: 12. CDR3 DNA sequence: TGTGCCAGTAGTATTCCATACGTCCTAGCGGATTACAATGAGCAGTTCTTC. Translating gives CASSIPYVLADYNEQFF.

The chain couples TRBV28 to TRBJ2-1; 8 nucleotides match TRBD2. The CDR3 contains 15 residues. Germline values: CDR1 MDHEN, CDR2 SYDVKM. With 1 base clipped from V and 7 bases from J, the junction kept 6 bases outside the gene matches. The DNA for the CDR3 is TGTGCCAGCAGTTTATCGGGACTAGTGATGAATGAGCAGTTCTTC. As protein: CASSLSGLVMNEQFF.

In its sample, this clonotype was seen many times. The chain recombines TRBV12-3 or TRBV12-4 with TRBJ2-3; no reliable D call. This CDR3 spans 16 amino acids. V shed 5 bases and J shed 0 bases, with 15 bases lying between them. The CDR3 coding sequence is TGTGCCAGCAGTCCCCGAAGGCGGCAGAGCACAGATACGCAGTATTTT. Its protein product is CASSPRRRQSTDTQYF.

This clonotype was counted ten times or more. The chain recombines TRBV12-3 or TRBV12-4 with TRBJ2-7; 9 positions agree with TRBD2. The CDR3 loop spans 18 amino acids. Trimming removed 2 bases from V and 6 bases from J; junction bases left unmatched: 17. The CDR3: CASSLKAGGHGRRFEQYF. The DNA for the CDR3 is TGTGCCAGCAGTTTAAAGGCGGGAGGGCACGGGAGAAGGTTCGAGCAGTACTTC.